This T cell receptor beta chain is from a study of blood T cell repertoires in COVID-19. V shed 5 bases, J shed 0 bases, and the junction held 6 bases outside the gene matches. The CDR3 length is 15 residues. Per the germline V gene, CDR1 is SEHNR and CDR2 is FQNEAQ (reference sequence). Everyone who took part was roughly 18 to 89 years old, and they came from 20 to 25 US areas. This clone was seen ten or more times. Per the study methods: Quantification of nucleated cells was approximated via reference gene primer amplification. The data were produced by immunoSEQ multiplex PCR, yet TCRdb's version contains in-frame clones alone and is incomplete. From that table come the V and J calls and clone size; the DNA was used to work out D and trimming. This table has about 230,000 clones, roughly 89% appearing once.

The TCR sequence derives from a woman between 25 and 40 years old with acute COVID-19. The sample taken for sequencing was PBMCs or T cells enriched from blood (not recorded which). V is TRBV7-9 and J is TRBJ2-7; 8 bases are shared with TRBD1. In DNA, the CDR3 is TGTGCCAGCAGCAAAGGACAGGGCCTCTCCTACGAGCAGTACTTC. Translation gives CASSKGQGLSYEQYF.